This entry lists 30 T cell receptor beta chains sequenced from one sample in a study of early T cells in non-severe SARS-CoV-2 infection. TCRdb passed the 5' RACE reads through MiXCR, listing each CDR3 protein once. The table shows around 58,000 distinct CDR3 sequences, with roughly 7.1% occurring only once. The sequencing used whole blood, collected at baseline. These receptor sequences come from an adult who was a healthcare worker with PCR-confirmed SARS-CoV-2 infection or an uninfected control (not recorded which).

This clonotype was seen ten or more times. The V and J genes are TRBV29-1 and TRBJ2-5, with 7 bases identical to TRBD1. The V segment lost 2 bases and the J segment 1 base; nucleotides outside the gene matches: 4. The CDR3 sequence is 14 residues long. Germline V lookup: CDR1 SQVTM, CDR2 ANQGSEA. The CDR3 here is CSVERTGRQETQYF. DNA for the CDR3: TGCAGCGTTGAACGGACAGGCCGCCAAGAGACCCAGTACTTC.

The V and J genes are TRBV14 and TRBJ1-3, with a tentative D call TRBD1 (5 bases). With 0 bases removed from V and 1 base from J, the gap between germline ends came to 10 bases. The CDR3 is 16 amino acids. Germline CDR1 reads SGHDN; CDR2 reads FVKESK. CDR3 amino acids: CASSQETGDSGNTIYF. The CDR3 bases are TGTGCCAGCAGCCAAGAAACAGGTGATTCTGGAAACACCATATATTTT.

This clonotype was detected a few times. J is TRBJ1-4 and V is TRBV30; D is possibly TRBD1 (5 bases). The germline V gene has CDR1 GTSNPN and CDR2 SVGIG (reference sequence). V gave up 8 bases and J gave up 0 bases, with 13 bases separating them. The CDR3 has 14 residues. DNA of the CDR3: TGTGCCATGTTGGGGCATGCAACTAATGAAAAACTGTTTTTT. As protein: CAMLGHATNEKLFF.

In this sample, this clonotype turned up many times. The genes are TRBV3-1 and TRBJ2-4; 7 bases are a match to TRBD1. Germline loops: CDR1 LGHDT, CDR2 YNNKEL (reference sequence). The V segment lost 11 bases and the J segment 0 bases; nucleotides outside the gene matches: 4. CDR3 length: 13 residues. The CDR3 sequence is CAVQGLAKNIQYF. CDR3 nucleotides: TGTGCCGTACAGGGGCTAGCCAAAAACATTCAGTACTTC.

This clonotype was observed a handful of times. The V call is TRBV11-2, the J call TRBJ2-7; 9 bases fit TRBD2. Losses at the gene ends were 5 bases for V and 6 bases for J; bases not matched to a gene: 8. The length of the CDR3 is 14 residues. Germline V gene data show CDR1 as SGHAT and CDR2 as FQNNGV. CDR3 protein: CASSRSGSLGEQYF. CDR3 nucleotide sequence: TGTGCCAGCAGCCGTAGCGGGAGCCTAGGCGAGCAGTACTTC.

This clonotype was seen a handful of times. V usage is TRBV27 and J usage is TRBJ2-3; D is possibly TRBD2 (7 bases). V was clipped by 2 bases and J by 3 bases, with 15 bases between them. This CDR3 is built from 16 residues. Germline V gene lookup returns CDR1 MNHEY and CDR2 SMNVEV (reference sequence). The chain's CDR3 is CASSLGGAQVTDTQYF. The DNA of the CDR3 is TGTGCCAGCAGTTTAGGGGGGGCCCAGGTAACAGATACGCAGTATTTT.

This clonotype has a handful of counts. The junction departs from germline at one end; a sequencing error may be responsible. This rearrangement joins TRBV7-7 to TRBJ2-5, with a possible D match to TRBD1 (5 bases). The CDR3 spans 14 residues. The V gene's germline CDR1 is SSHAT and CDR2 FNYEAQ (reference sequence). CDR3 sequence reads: CASSLGARQETQYF. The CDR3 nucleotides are TGTGCTAGCAGCTTAGGGGCCAGACAAGAGACCCAGTACTTC.

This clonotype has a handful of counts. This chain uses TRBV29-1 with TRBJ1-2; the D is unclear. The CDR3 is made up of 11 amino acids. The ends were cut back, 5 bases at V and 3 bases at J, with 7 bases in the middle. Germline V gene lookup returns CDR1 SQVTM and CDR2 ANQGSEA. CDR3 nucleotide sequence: TGCAGCGTTCAGAGTTACTATGGCTACACCTTC. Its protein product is CSVQSYYGYTF.

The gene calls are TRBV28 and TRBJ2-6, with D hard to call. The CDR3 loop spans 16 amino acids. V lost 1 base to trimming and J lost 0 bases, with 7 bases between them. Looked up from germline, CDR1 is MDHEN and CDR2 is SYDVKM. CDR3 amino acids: CASSLFFPSGANVLTF. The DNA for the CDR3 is TGTGCCAGCAGTTTATTTTTCCCCTCTGGGGCCAACGTCCTGACTTTC.

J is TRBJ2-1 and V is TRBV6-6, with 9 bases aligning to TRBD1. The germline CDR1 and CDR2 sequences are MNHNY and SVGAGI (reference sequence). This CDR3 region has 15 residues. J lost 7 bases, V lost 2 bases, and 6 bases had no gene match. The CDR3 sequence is CASSYLDRGANEQFF. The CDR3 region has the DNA TGTGCCAGCAGTTACCTGGACAGGGGAGCTAATGAGCAGTTCTTC.

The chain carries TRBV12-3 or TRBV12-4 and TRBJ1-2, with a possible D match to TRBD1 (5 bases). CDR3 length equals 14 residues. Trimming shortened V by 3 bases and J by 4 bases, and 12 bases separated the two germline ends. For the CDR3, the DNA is TGTGCCAGCAGTTTCGAGAGGGGAGCCTATGGCTACACCTTC. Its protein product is CASSFERGAYGYTF.

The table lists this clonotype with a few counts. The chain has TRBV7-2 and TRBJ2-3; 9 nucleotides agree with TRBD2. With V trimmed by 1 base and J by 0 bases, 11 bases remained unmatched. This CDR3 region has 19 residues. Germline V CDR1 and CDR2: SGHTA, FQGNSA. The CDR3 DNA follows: TGTGCCAGCAGCTTAGGTCGGCTAGCGGGGTCGATTAGCACAGATACGCAGTATTTT. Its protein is CASSLGRLAGSISTDTQYF.

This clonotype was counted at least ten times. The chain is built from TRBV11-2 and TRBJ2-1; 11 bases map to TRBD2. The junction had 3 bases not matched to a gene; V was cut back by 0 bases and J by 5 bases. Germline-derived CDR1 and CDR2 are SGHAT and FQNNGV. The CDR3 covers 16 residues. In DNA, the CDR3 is TGTGCCAGCAGCTTAGAACTAGCGGGAGTCCACAATGAGCAGTTCTTC. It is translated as CASSLELAGVHNEQFF. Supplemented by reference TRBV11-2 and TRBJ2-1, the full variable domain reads EAGVAQSPRYKIIEKRQSVAFWCNPISGHATLYWYQQILGQGPKLLIQFQNNGVVDDSQLPKDRFSAERLKGVDSTLKIQPAKLEDSAVYLCASSLELAGVHNEQFFGPGTRLTVL.

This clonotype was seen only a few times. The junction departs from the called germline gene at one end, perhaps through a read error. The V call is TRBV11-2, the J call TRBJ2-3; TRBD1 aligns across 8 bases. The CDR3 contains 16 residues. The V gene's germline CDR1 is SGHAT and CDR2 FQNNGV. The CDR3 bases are TGTGCCAGCAGCCTTTGGGGACAGGCCCTCCCAGATACGCAGTACTTT. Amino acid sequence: CASSLWGQALPDTQYF. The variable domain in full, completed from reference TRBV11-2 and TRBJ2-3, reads EAGVAQSPRYKIIEKRQSVAFWCNPISGHATLYWYQQILGQGPKLLIQFQNNGVVDDSQLPKDRFSAERLKGVDSTLKIQPAKLEDSAVYLCASSLWGQALPDTQYFGPGTRLTVL.

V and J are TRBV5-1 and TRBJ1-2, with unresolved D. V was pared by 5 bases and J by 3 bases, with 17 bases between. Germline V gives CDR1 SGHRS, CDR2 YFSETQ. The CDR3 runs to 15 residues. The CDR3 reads CASRESGEIYYGYTF. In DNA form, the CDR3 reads TGCGCCAGCAGGGAGAGCGGGGAAATATACTATGGCTACACCTTC. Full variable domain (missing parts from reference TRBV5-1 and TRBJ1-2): KAGVTQTPRYLIKTRGQQVTLSCSPISGHRSVSWYQQTPGQGLQFLFEYFSETQRNKGNFPGRFSGRQFSNSRSEMNVSTLELGDSALYLCASRESGEIYYGYTFGSGTRLTVV.

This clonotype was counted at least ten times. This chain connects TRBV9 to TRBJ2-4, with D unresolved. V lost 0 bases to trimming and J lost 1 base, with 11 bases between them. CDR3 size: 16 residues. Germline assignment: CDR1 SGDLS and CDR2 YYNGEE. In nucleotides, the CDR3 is TGTGCCAGCAGCGTAGAACCAATGGGGGCCAAAAACATTCAGTACTTC. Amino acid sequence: CASSVEPMGAKNIQYF.

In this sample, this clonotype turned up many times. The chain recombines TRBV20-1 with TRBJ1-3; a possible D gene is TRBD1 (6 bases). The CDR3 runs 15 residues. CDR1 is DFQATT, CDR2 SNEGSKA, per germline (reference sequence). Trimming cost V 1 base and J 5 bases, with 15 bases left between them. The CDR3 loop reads CSARAQQGPRNTIYF. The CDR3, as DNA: TGCAGTGCTAGAGCTCAACAGGGTCCGAGAAACACCATATATTTT.

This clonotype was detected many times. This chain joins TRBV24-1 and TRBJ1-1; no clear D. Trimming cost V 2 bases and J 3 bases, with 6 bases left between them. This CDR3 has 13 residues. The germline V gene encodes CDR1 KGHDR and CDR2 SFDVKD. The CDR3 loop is CATSDWSDTEAFF. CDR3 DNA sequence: TGTGCCACCAGTGATTGGTCAGACACTGAAGCTTTCTTT.

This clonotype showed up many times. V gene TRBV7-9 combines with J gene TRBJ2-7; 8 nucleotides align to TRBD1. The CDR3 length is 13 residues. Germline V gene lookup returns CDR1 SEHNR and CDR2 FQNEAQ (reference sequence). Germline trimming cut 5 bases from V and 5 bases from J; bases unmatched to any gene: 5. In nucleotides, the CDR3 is TGTGCCAGCAGCCCTGGACAGGGCAACGAGCAGTACTTC. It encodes CASSPGQGNEQYF.

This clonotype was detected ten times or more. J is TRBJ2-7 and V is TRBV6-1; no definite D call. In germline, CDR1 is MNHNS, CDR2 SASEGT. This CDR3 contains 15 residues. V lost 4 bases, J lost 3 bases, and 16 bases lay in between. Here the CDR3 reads CASSAQAHKLYEQYF. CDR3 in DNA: TGTGCCAGCAGTGCGCAGGCCCACAAACTCTACGAGCAGTACTTC.

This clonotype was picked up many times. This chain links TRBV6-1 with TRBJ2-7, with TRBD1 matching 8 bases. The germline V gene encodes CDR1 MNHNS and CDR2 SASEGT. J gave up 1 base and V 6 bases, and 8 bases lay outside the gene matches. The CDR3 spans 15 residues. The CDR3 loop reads CASRLFGQGSYEQYF. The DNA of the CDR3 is TGTGCCAGCAGACTTTTTGGACAGGGATCCTACGAGCAGTACTTC.

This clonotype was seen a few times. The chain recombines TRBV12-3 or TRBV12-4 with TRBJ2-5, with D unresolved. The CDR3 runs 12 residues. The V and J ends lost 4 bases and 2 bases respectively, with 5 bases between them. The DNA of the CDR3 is TGTGCCAGCAGTTCTAGACAAGAGACCCAGTACTTC. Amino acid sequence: CASSSRQETQYF.

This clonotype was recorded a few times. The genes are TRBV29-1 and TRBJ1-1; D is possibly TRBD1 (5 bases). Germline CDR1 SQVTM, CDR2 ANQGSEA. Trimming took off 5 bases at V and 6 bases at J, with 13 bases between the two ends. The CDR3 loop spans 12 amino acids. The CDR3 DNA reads TGCAGCGTTCTAGCAGGGCGAGCTGAAGCTTTCTTT. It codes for CSVLAGRAEAFF. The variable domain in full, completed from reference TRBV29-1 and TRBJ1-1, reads SAVISQKPSRDICQRGTSLTIQCQVDSQVTMMFWYRQQPGQSLTLIATANQGSEATYESGFVIDKFPISRPNLTFSTLTVSNMSPEDSSIYLCSVLAGRAEAFFGQGTRLTVV.

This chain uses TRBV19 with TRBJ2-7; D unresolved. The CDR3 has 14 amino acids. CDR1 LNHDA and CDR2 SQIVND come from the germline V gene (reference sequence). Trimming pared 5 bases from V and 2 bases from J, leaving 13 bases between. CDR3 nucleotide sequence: TGTGCCAGTAGTCCCCGGCAGGCGACCTACGAGCAGTACTTC. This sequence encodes CASSPRQATYEQYF.

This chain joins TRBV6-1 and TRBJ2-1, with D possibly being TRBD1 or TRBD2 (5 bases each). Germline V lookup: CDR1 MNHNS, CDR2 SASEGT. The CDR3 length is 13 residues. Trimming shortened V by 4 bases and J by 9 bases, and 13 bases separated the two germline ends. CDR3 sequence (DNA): TGTGCCAGCAGTGCAGACAGAGGGCGTGAGCAGTTCTTC. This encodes CASSADRGREQFF.

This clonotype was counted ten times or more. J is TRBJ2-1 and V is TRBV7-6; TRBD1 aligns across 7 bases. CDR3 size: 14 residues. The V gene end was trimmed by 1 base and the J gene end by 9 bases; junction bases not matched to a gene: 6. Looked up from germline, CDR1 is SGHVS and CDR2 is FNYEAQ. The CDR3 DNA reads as TGTGCCAGCAGCTTAGTTAAGGGGGCGCGTGAGCAGTTCTTC. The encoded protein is CASSLVKGAREQFF. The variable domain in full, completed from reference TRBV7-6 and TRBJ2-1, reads GAGVSQSPRYKVTKRGQDVALRCDPISGHVSLYWYRQALGQGPEFLTYFNYEAQQDKSGLPNDRFSAERPEGSISTLTIQRTEQRDSAMYRCASSLVKGAREQFFGPGTRLTVL.

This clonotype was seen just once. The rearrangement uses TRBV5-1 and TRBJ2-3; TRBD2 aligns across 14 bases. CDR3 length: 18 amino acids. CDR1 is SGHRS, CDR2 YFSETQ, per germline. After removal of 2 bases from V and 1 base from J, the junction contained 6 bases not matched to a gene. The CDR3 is CASSFGLAGGEGTDTQYF. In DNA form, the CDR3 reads TGCGCCAGCAGCTTCGGACTAGCGGGAGGCGAGGGCACAGATACGCAGTATTTT. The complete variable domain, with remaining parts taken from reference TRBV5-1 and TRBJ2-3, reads KAGVTQTPRYLIKTRGQQVTLSCSPISGHRSVSWYQQTPGQGLQFLFEYFSETQRNKGNFPGRFSGRQFSNSRSEMNVSTLELGDSALYLCASSFGLAGGEGTDTQYFGPGTRLTVL.

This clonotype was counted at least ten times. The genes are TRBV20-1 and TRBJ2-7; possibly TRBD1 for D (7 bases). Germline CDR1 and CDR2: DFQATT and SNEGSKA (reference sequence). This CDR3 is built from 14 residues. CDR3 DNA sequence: TGCAGGCCATACAATCCAGGGGGGACTCACGAGCAGTACTTC. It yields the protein CRPYNPGGTHEQYF.

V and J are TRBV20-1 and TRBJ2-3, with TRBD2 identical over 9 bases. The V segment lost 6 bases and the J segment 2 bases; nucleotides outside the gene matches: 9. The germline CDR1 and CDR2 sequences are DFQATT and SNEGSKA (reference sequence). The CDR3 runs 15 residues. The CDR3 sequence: CSALKREEVTDTQYF. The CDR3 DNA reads TGCAGTGCACTTAAGCGGGAGGAAGTCACAGATACGCAGTATTTT.

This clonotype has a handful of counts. CDR3 DNA sequence: TGCAGCGTTGAGGAAAAAGCGGGCACCGGGGAGCTGTTTTTT. It encodes CSVEEKAGTGELFF. The chain joins TRBV29-1 to TRBJ2-2, with D possibly TRBD2 on 6 matching bases. Trimming cost V 3 bases and J 4 bases, with 12 bases left between them. Germline values: CDR1 SQVTM, CDR2 ANQGSEA. This CDR3 region has 14 residues.